A selection of T cell receptor beta chains follows, all from one sample in a study of T cells in localized non-small cell lung cancer. Sequencing was performed with immunoSEQ multiplex PCR; in TCRdb, only in-frame clones are kept and a portion is missing. The sample yields approximately 1,200 clones, about 20% seen once. Sequenced here: normal lung tissue next to the tumor, sampled before any cancer treatment. The source of these receptors is a male donor at least 60 years old with stage III lung adenocarcinoma. Each CDR3 is given with its conserved first and last residue. Fields, in order: V gene, clone size, D gene, J gene, CDR3 DNA, CDR3 protein. D genes are given only for firm matches. Only part of the rows carry a size: once, few, many, or a class if the clone is expanded.

TRBV5-1	-	-	TRBJ2-1	TGCGCCAGCAGCCGACGACTGGTATCCTACAATGAGCAGTTCTTC	CASSRRLVSYNEQFF
TRBV9	-	-	TRBJ1-1	TGTGCCAGCAGCGAGGGTGGCGACACTGAAGCTTTCTTT	CASSEGGDTEAFF
TRBV19	-	TRBD1	TRBJ1-1	TGTGCCAGTAAGCCGGGACAGGGGGCCAACACTGAAGCTTTCTTT	CASKPGQGANTEAFF
TRBV6-7	-	-	TRBJ2-2	TGTGCCTCACCGAACACCGGGGAGCTGTTTTTT	CASPNTGELFF
TRBV14	large	-	TRBJ2-3	TGTGCCAGCAGCCCCGGACAGTCTAGCACAGATACGCAGTATTTT	CASSPGQSSTDTQYF
TRBV5-1	few	-	TRBJ1-1	TGCGCCAGCAGCTTGGGACACGTGAACACTGAAGCTTTCTTT	CASSLGHVNTEAFF
TRBV7-8	many	-	TRBJ2-5	TGTGCCAGCAGCCTGGGATCACAAGAGACCCAGTACTTC	CASSLGSQETQYF
TRBV11-3	-	TRBD1	TRBJ1-1	TGTGCCAGCAGCTTAGATGGGACAGGGGACACTGAAGCTTTCTTT	CASSLDGTGDTEAFF
TRBV19	-	-	TRBJ2-3	TGTGCCAGTAGTATCGGCCCCCCCACAGATACGCAGTATTTT	CASSIGPPTDTQYF
TRBV9	few	-	TRBJ1-3	TGTGCCAGCAGCGTAGGCCCCACAGTCTCTGGAAACACCATATATTTT	CASSVGPTVSGNTIYF
TRBV11-3	few	-	TRBJ2-5	TGTGCCAGCAGCCCGACCGACAGGCCCTACCAAGAGACCCAGTACTTC	CASSPTDRPYQETQYF
TRBV2	medium-sized	-	TRBJ1-2	TGTGCCAGCAGTGAAGAATCGGGGGGGAAAAACTATGGCTACACCTTC	CASSEESGGKNYGYTF
TRBV29-1	-	-	TRBJ1-1	TGCAGCGTTGAGGTCCGGATGGCTGAAGCTTTCTTT	CSVEVRMAEAFF
TRBV29-1	-	TRBD1	TRBJ1-2	TGCAGCGTAAATTCCGGGACAGGGGGGCCAACTAACTATGGCTACACCTTC	CSVNSGTGGPTNYGYTF
TRBV6-8	-	-	TRBJ2-1	TGTGCCAGCAGTTACGGGGCAGGGGCGAGCAATGAGCAGTTCTTC	CASSYGAGASNEQFF
TRBV19	-	-	TRBJ1-5	TGTGCCAGTAGTAACCAGATTAGCAATCAGCCCCAGCATTTT	CASSNQISNQPQHF
TRBV30	-	-	TRBJ1-4	TGTGCCTGGAGTGTTCGATGGAAGGAAAAACTGTTTTTT	CAWSVRWKEKLFF